Each of the 25 T cell receptor beta chains below was sequenced from the same sample in a study of blood T cell repertoires in COVID-19. Profiling relied on immunoSEQ multiplex PCR, and the TCRdb table lists in-frame clones only, not all of them. The table has roughly 330,000 clones, 80% to 90% seen once; the top ten hold about 5%. The sample comprised PBMCs or T cells enriched from blood (not recorded which). These receptors originate from a woman aged 25-40 years who had recovered from COVID-19.

The J gene is TRBJ1-6, the V gene TRBV6-6, with unresolved D. Germline lookup yields CDR1 MNHNY and CDR2 SVGAGI (reference sequence). Between the trimmed V and J ends, which lost 7 bases and 7 bases, there was a span of 14 bases. This CDR3 has 14 residues. This CDR3 reads CASNRDFSNSPLHF. The CDR3 DNA reads as TGTGCCAGCAACCGGGATTTCTCCAATTCACCCCTCCACTTT.

In its sample, this clone was seen once. The sample holds other DNA sequences that translate to the same CDR3. V gene TRBV28 combines with J gene TRBJ1-2, with D possibly matching TRBD1 (6 bases). This CDR3 has 13 amino acids. Germline loops: CDR1 MDHEN, CDR2 SYDVKM. V was cut by 2 bases and J by 5 bases, with 9 bases left in between. The CDR3 bases are TGTGCCAGCAGTTTACGGGGACATTATGGCTACACCTTC. Its translation is CASSLRGHYGYTF.

The J gene is TRBJ2-3, the V gene TRBV19, with TRBD1 matching over 10 bases. The length of the CDR3 is 15 residues. Germline assignment: CDR1 LNHDA and CDR2 SQIVND (reference sequence). J was trimmed by 3 bases and V by 3 bases; bases with no gene match: 3. The CDR3 spells CASSIPGQGTDTQYF. The CDR3 coding sequence is TGTGCCAGTAGTATTCCGGGACAGGGGACAGATACGCAGTATTTT.

V usage is TRBV11-2 and J usage is TRBJ1-1; no definite D call. Germline V gene sequence: CDR1 SGHAT, CDR2 FQNNGV. The ends were cut back, 5 bases at V and 11 bases at J, with 24 bases in the middle. The CDR3 is 15 amino acids. The CDR3 DNA is TGTGCCAGCAGCGTAAACCCCGGCAGGACTCGCGGCGCTTTCTTT. Protein product: CASSVNPGRTRGAFF.

This chain links TRBV18 with TRBJ1-2; 10 nucleotides line up with TRBD1. The CDR3 consists of 16 residues. Trimming cost V 6 bases and J 0 bases; bases outside gene matches: 7. The germline V gene encodes CDR1 KGHSH and CDR2 LQKENI. The CDR3 is CASSTEGTGANYGYTF. CDR3 DNA sequence: TGTGCCAGCTCGACGGAAGGGACAGGGGCTAACTATGGCTACACCTTC.

This clone was counted only a few times. This chain uses TRBV27 with TRBJ1-2, with 7 positions matching TRBD1. J gave up 8 bases and V 4 bases, and 7 bases lay outside the gene matches. The CDR3 has 13 amino acids. Germline CDR1 is MNHEY and CDR2 is SMNVEV (reference sequence). CDR3 in amino acids: CASSSRQGLGYTF. The CDR3, as DNA: TGTGCCAGCAGTTCCCGACAGGGTTTAGGCTACACCTTC.

This clone was detected many times. The V call is TRBV2, the J call TRBJ1-2; D is unclear. The V end lost 3 bases, the J end lost 0 bases, and 8 bases lay between the germline ends. In germline, CDR1 is SNHLY, CDR2 FYNNEI. The CDR3 has 14 residues. The CDR3 spells CASSEVQSNYGYTF. The CDR3 DNA is TGTGCCAGCAGTGAGGTCCAGTCTAACTATGGCTACACCTTC.

The chain joins TRBV3-1 (or the pseudogene TRBV3-2) to TRBJ2-5; no firm D call. This CDR3 is 15 amino acids long. In germline, CDR1 is LGHDT, CDR2 YNNKEL (reference sequence). V was trimmed by 0 bases and J by 2 bases, leaving 10 bases between them. The CDR3: CASSQEELWQETQYF. The CDR3 nucleotides read TGTGCCAGCAGCCAAGAGGAGCTGTGGCAAGAGACCCAGTACTTC.

The V and J genes are TRBV3-1 (or the pseudogene TRBV3-2) and TRBJ1-1; D is unclear. Germline V CDR1 and CDR2: LGHDT, YNNKEL (reference sequence). V lost 1 base and J 0 bases, leaving 9 bases between the germline ends. This CDR3 has 15 residues. The CDR3 spells CASSQGRRMNTEAFF. The CDR3 DNA is TGTGCCAGCAGCCAAGGACGGAGGATGAACACTGAAGCTTTCTTT.

The rearrangement links TRBV20-1 to TRBJ2-4; a weak D match, TRBD2 (7 bases). The CDR3 has 11 residues. In germline, CDR1 is DFQATT, CDR2 SNEGSKA (reference sequence). V lost 5 bases, J lost 10 bases, and 12 bases lay in between. The CDR3 is CSASKGGIQYF. CDR3 bases: TGCAGTGCTTCTAAGGGGGGGATTCAGTACTTC.

V usage is TRBV4-1 and J usage is TRBJ2-7; possibly TRBD2 for D (5 bases). Germline V lookup: CDR1 MGHRA, CDR2 YSYEKL. V lost 3 bases and J lost 6, with 12 bases in between. The CDR3 is 13 amino acids. CDR3 sequence: CASSHPGDGEQYF. The CDR3 DNA sequence: TGCGCCAGCAGCCATCCCGGGGATGGCGAGCAGTACTTC.

The J gene is TRBJ1-2, the V gene TRBV3-1 (or the pseudogene TRBV3-2); tentative D call: TRBD1 (5 bases). The CDR3 is made up of 14 amino acids. Germline CDR1 and CDR2: LGHDT and YNNKEL (reference sequence). V gave up 6 bases and J gave up 4 bases, with 15 bases separating them. Here the CDR3 DNA reads TGTGCCAGCAGACCATCCGGGCAGGGCTATGGCTACACCTTC. Its protein is CASRPSGQGYGYTF.

This chain connects TRBV30 to TRBJ2-3; 8 nucleotides line up with TRBD1. The CDR3 extends over 15 amino acids. Germline V CDR1 and CDR2: GTSNPN, SVGIG (reference sequence). V shed 3 bases, J shed 4 bases, and the junction held 9 bases outside the gene matches. The CDR3 coding sequence is TGTGCCTGGAGATCGACAGGGGCCCGGGCAGATACGCAGTATTTT. This translates into CAWRSTGARADTQYF. Filled out from reference TRBV30 and TRBJ2-3, the complete variable domain reads SQTIHQWPATLVQPVGSPLSLECTVEGTSNPNLYWYRQAAGRGLQLLFYSVGIGQISSEVPQNLSASRPQDRQFILSSKKLLLSDSGFYLCAWRSTGARADTQYFGPGTRLTVL.

As DNA, the CDR3 is TGCGCCAGCAGCCAACAGGAGAACACTGAAGCTTTCTTT. Translating it yields CASSQQENTEAFF. The rearrangement joins TRBV5-1 to TRBJ1-1; tentative D call: TRBD1 (5 bases). Germline CDR1 and CDR2: SGHRS and YFSETQ. The V and J ends lost 4 bases and 1 base respectively, with 8 bases between them. The CDR3 length is 13 residues.

V gene TRBV27 combines with J gene TRBJ2-1; the match to TRBD1 covers 9 bases. Per the germline V gene, CDR1 is MNHEY and CDR2 is SMNVEV (reference sequence). The ends lost 5 bases at V and 8 bases at J; junction bases unmatched: 13. The length of the CDR3 is 16 residues. The CDR3 spells CASSETGTGINYEQFF. As DNA, the CDR3 is TGTGCCAGCAGTGAAACCGGGACAGGGATTAACTATGAGCAGTTCTTC.

The chain uses TRBV7-2 and TRBJ1-6; perhaps TRBD1 as D (5 bases). The V and J ends lost 1 base and 9 bases respectively, with 7 bases between them. Germline V gives CDR1 SGHTA, CDR2 FQGNSA. This CDR3 is 13 amino acids long. The CDR3 region has the DNA TGTGCCAGCAGCTTAGACGGGGGTTCACCCCTCCACTTT. It specifies CASSLDGGSPLHF.

V is TRBV13 and J is TRBJ1-5, with 9 nucleotides matching TRBD1. The germline V gene has CDR1 PRHDT and CDR2 FYEKMQ (reference sequence). The trim removed 5 bases at V and 6 bases at J, leaving 5 bases unmatched. The CDR3 extends over 14 amino acids. The CDR3 DNA is TGTGCCAGCAGCCAGGGACAGGGCAGTCAGCCCCAGCATTTT. Translated, it gives CASSQGQGSQPQHF. Full variable domain (remainder filled in from reference TRBV13 and TRBJ1-5): AAGVIQSPRHLIKEKRETATLKCYPIPRHDTVYWYQQGPGQDPQFLISFYEKMQSDKGSIPDRFSAQQFSDYHSELNMSSLELGDSALYFCASSQGQGSQPQHFGDGTRLSIL.

The chain joins TRBV28 to TRBJ1-6; tentative D call: TRBD1 (6 bases). Deletions cut 9 bases from V and 7 bases from J, with 16 bases between. Germline CDR1 and CDR2: MDHEN and SYDVKM. The CDR3 covers 14 residues. Written as DNA, the CDR3 is TGTGCCAGTTGGCAGGGGAGGGAAAATTCACCCCTCCACTTT. Its translation is CASWQGRENSPLHF.

The J gene is TRBJ1-4, the V gene TRBV19; a possible D gene is TRBD1 (5 bases). Trimming pared 5 bases from V and 3 bases from J, leaving 13 bases between. The germline gives CDR1 LNHDA, CDR2 SQIVND (reference sequence). There are 15 residues in the CDR3. The CDR3 DNA is TGTGCCAGTAGTCATACAGGATCAGCTAATGAAAAACTGTTTTTT. Encoded protein: CASSHTGSANEKLFF.

V usage is TRBV11-2 and J usage is TRBJ2-2, with TRBD1 matching over 12 bases. The CDR3 is 17 amino acids. V lost 4 bases and J lost 5; bases outside the gene matches: 8. The germline V gene encodes CDR1 SGHAT and CDR2 FQNNGV. The CDR3 is CASSSRDRGRVTGELFF. DNA of the CDR3: TGTGCCAGCAGCTCCCGGGACAGGGGGCGGGTAACCGGGGAGCTGTTTTTT.

The chain links TRBV5-5 to TRBJ1-1; no firm D call. The CDR3 loop spans 14 amino acids. Trimming took 4 bases from V and 1 from J, leaving 11 bases between them. CDR1 is SGHKS and CDR2 is YYEKEE in the germline V gene (reference sequence). In DNA, the CDR3 is TGTGCCAGCAGCCTCCATTACAGGAACACTGAAGCTTTCTTT. This codes for CASSLHYRNTEAFF. The variable domain in full, with the rest retrieved from reference TRBV5-5 and TRBJ1-1, is DAGVTQSPTHLIKTRGQQVTLRCSPISGHKSVSWYQQVLGQGPQFIFQYYEKEERGRGNFPDRFSARQFPNYSSELNVNALLLGDSALYLCASSLHYRNTEAFFGQGTRLTVV.

The table lists this clone with a few counts. The rearrangement uses TRBV11-3 and TRBJ1-1; 11 nucleotides match TRBD1. The V gene end was trimmed by 5 bases and the J gene end by 10 bases; junction bases not matched to a gene: 3. CDR3 size: 12 residues. Germline V gene data show CDR1 as SGHNT and CDR2 as YENEEA. The CDR3 bases are TGTGCCAGCAGCACGGACAGGGGGCTAGCTTTCTTT. Translating gives CASSTDRGLAFF.

The chain recombines TRBV7-2 with TRBJ2-1; 7 nucleotides agree with TRBD2. J lost 9 bases, V lost 1 base, and 3 bases had no gene match. CDR3 length: 13 amino acids. The V gene's germline CDR1 is SGHTA and CDR2 FQGNSA. In DNA form, the CDR3 reads TGTGCCAGCAGCTTAGGGGTAGCGGGTGAGCAGTTCTTC. It yields the protein CASSLGVAGEQFF.

The CDR3 DNA sequence: TGTGCCAGCAGCCAATTATCCAGTCAAGAGACCCAGTACTTC. Translating gives CASSQLSSQETQYF. The chain uses TRBV3-1 (or the pseudogene TRBV3-2) and TRBJ2-5; D gene ambiguous. Germline V gene lookup returns CDR1 LGHDT and CDR2 YNNKEL (reference sequence). The CDR3 totals 14 residues. Trimming pared 2 bases from V and 2 bases from J, leaving 9 bases between.

The rearrangement joins TRBV7-9 to TRBJ1-4; maybe TRBD1 (5 bases). V lost 1 base and J 7 bases, leaving 10 bases between the germline ends. Germline V gene lookup returns CDR1 SEHNR and CDR2 FQNEAQ (reference sequence). The CDR3 extends over 14 amino acids. The CDR3 reads CASSLERGPEKLFF. CDR3 sequence (DNA): TGTGCCAGCAGCTTAGAGCGGGGCCCTGAAAAACTGTTTTTT.